This TCR beta chain originates from a study of OX40 agonist ivuxolimab in advanced cancers. On the study more broadly: As their treatment, patients were administered ivuxolimab, an agonistic anti-OX40 (CD134) antibody. Partial responses were achieved by three patients, one with hepatocellular carcinoma and two with cutaneous melanoma. Study conclusions and caveats: It was not determined which antigens were specifically recognized by the peripheral T cells that had undergone clonal expansion.

At baseline, cycle 4 day 1, and cycle 7 day 1, blood was sampled. The data were produced by immunoSEQ multiplex PCR, yet TCRdb's version contains in-frame clones alone and is incomplete. The sample includes tens of thousands of clones, roughly 91% of them seen just once. Notes on this clone: Its target is not known.

The source material was CD4+ or CD8+ T cells sorted from blood, sampled in a trial of the OX40 agonist ivuxolimab. This TCR was sampled from an adult with an advanced solid tumor such as melanoma, head and neck, liver or kidney cancer.

The CDR3 DNA is TGTGCCAGCAGCGTAGCGGGGGATGAGCAGTTCTTC. It yields the protein CASSVAGDEQFF. The chain combines TRBV9 with TRBJ2-1; D may be TRBD2 (6 bases). The CDR3 consists of 12 residues. V lost 0 bases to trimming and J lost 8 bases, with 6 bases between them. CDR1 is SGDLS and CDR2 is YYNGEE in the germline V gene.